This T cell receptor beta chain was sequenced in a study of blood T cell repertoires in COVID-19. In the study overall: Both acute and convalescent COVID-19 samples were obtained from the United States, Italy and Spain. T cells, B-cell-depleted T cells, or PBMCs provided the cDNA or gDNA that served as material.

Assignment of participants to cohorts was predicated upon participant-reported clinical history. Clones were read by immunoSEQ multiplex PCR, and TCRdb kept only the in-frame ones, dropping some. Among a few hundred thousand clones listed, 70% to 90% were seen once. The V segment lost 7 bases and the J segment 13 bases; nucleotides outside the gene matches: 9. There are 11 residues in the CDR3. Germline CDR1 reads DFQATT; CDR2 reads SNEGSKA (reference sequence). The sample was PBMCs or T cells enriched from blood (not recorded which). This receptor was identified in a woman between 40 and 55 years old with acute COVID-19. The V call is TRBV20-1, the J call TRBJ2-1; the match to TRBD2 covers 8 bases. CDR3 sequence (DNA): TGCAGTGGAACGACTAGCGTGGCACAGTTCTTC. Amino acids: CSGTTSVAQFF.